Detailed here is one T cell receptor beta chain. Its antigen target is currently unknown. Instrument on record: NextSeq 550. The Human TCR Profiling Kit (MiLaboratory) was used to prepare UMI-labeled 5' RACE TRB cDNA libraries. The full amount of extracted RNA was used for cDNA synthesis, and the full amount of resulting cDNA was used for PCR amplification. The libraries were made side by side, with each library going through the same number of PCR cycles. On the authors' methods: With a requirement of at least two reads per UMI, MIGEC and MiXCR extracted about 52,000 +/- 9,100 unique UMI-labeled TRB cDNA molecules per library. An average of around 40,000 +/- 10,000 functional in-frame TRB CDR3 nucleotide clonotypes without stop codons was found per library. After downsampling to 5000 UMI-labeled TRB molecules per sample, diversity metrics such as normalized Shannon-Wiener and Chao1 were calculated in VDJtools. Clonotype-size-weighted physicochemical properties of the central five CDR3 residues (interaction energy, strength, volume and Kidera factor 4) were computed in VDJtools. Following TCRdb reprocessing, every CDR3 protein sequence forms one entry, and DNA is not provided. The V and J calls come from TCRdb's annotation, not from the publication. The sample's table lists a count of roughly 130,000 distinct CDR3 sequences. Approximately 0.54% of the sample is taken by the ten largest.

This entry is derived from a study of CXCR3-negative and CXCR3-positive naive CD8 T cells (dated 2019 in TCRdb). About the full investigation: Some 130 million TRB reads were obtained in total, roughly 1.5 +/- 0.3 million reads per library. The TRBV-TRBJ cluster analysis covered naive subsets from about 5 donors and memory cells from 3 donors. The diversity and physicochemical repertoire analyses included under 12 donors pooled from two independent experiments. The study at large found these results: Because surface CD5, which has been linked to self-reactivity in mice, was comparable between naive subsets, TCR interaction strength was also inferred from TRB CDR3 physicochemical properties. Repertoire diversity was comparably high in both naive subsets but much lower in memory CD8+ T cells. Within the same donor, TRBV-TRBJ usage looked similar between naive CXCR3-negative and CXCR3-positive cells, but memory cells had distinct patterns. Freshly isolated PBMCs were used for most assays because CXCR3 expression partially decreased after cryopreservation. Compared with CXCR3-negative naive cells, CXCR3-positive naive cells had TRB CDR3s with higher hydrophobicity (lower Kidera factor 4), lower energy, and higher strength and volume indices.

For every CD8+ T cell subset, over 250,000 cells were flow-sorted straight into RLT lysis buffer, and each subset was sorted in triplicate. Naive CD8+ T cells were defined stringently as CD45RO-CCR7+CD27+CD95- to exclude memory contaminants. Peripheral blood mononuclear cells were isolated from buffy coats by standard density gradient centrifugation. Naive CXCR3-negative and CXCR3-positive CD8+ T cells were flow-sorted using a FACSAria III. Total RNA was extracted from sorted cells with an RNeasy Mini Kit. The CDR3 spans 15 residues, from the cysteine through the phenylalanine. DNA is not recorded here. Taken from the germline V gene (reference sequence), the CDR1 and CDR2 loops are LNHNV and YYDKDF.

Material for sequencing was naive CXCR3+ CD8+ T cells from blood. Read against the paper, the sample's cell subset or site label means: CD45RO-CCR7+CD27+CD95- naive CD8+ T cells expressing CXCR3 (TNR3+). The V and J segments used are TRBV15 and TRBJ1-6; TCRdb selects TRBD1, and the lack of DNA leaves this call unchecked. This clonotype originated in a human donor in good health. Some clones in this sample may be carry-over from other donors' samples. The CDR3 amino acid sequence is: CATSRDRGPGTPLHF. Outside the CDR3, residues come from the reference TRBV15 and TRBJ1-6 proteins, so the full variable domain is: DAMVIQNPRYQVTQFGKPVTLSCSQTLNHNVMYWYQQKSSQAPKLLFHYYDKDFNNEADTPDNFQSRRPNTSFCFLDIRSPGLGDTAMYLCATSRDRGPGTPLHFGNGTRLTVT.